This is a list of T cell receptor beta chains from one sample in a study of blood T cell repertoires in COVID-19. Profiled with immunoSEQ multiplex PCR; TCRdb holds only in-frame clones, not every one. This table holds 200,000 to 250,000 clones, around nine tenths found once. The sequenced sample was peripheral blood. The receptors come from a woman in her fifties or sixties with acute or convalescent COVID-19. The CDR3 runs from the conserved cysteine through the conserved F or W. D genes are given only for firm matches. Clone size is stated in some rows and not others, as once, few, many or a class when expanded.

V gene: TRBV4-3
D gene: TRBD2
J gene: TRBJ2-2
clone size: NA
CDR3 protein: CASSQELAGAGELFF
CDR3 DNA: TGCGCCAGCAGCCAAGAACTAGCGGGAGCCGGGGAGCTGTTTTTT

V gene: TRBV30
D gene: NA
J gene: TRBJ1-5
clone size: NA
CDR3 protein: CAWSVQGSFINQPQHF
CDR3 DNA: TGTGCCTGGAGTGTACAGGGCAGCTTTATCAATCAGCCCCAGCATTTT

V gene: TRBV5-8
D gene: NA
J gene: TRBJ1-5
clone size: NA
CDR3 protein: CASSAGLRGGNQPQHF
CDR3 DNA: TGTGCCAGCAGCGCGGGCCTACGAGGGGGAAATCAGCCCCAGCATTTT

V gene: TRBV11-3
D gene: TRBD1
J gene: TRBJ2-2
clone size: NA
CDR3 protein: CASSYRQGAGELFF
CDR3 DNA: TGTGCCAGCAGCTACAGACAGGGGGCCGGGGAGCTGTTTTTT

V gene: TRBV7-2
D gene: TRBD2
J gene: TRBJ2-1
clone size: few
CDR3 protein: CASSPWAGGNNEQFF
CDR3 DNA: TGTGCCAGCAGCCCTTGGGCGGGAGGGAACAATGAGCAGTTCTTC

V gene: TRBV15
D gene: TRBD1
J gene: TRBJ1-4
clone size: few
CDR3 protein: CATSRDPQGYEKLFF
CDR3 DNA: TGTGCCACCAGCAGAGATCCACAGGGGTATGAAAAACTGTTTTTT

V gene: TRBV4-3
D gene: TRBD2
J gene: TRBJ2-7
clone size: many
CDR3 protein: CASSQDRTSGFYEQYF
CDR3 DNA: TGCGCCAGCAGCCAAGACCGGACTAGCGGGTTCTACGAGCAGTACTTC

V gene: TRBV5-8
D gene: NA
J gene: TRBJ1-1
clone size: once
CDR3 protein: CASSFRVVRGDLNTEAFF
CDR3 DNA: TGTGCCAGCAGCTTTAGGGTTGTAAGGGGCGACCTGAACACTGAAGCTTTCTTT

V gene: TRBV27
D gene: TRBD1
J gene: TRBJ1-5
clone size: few
CDR3 protein: CASSLLGQPNQPQHF
CDR3 DNA: TGTGCCAGCAGTTTATTGGGACAGCCTAATCAGCCCCAGCATTTT

V gene: TRBV5-5
D gene: NA
J gene: TRBJ1-5
clone size: few
CDR3 protein: CASSLEPEGATTSNQPQHF
CDR3 DNA: TGTGCCAGCAGCTTGGAACCGGAGGGAGCAACAACTAGCAATCAGCCCCAGCATTTT

V gene: TRBV3-1/TRBV3-2
D gene: TRBD2
J gene: TRBJ2-7
clone size: NA
CDR3 protein: CASSHSGFYEQYF
CDR3 DNA: TGTGCCAGCAGCCATAGCGGGTTTTACGAGCAGTACTTC

V gene: TRBV27
D gene: TRBD2
J gene: TRBJ2-1
clone size: NA
CDR3 protein: CASSRDYRGDNEQFF
CDR3 DNA: TGTGCCAGCAGTCGGGACTACCGAGGGGACAATGAGCAGTTCTTC

V gene: TRBV2
D gene: TRBD1
J gene: TRBJ1-2
clone size: many
CDR3 protein: CASSVSRTGYENYGYTF
CDR3 DNA: TGTGCCAGCAGTGTGAGTAGGACAGGGTATGAAAACTATGGCTACACCTTC

V gene: TRBV2
D gene: TRBD1
J gene: TRBJ1-1
clone size: NA
CDR3 protein: CASSLQGPGTEAFF
CDR3 DNA: TGTGCCAGCAGTTTACAGGGGCCGGGCACTGAAGCTTTCTTT

V gene: TRBV30
D gene: TRBD2
J gene: TRBJ2-3
clone size: NA
CDR3 protein: CAWRYGGARDTQYF
CDR3 DNA: TGTGCCTGGAGATACGGGGGGGCCCGAGATACGCAGTATTTT

V gene: TRBV5-1
D gene: TRBD1
J gene: TRBJ1-4
clone size: NA
CDR3 protein: CASSRDRATNEKLFF
CDR3 DNA: TGCGCCAGCAGCCGGGACAGGGCAACTAATGAAAAACTGTTTTTT

V gene: TRBV9
D gene: NA
J gene: TRBJ2-2
clone size: NA
CDR3 protein: CAGPEADGSGELFF
CDR3 DNA: TGTGCCGGCCCCGAGGCGGATGGGTCCGGGGAGCTGTTTTTT

V gene: TRBV2
D gene: NA
J gene: TRBJ2-2
clone size: few
CDR3 protein: CASSAQLAGTGELFF
CDR3 DNA: TGTGCCAGCAGTGCACAGCTCGCGGGCACCGGGGAGCTGTTTTTT

V gene: TRBV5-6
D gene: TRBD1
J gene: TRBJ1-3
clone size: NA
CDR3 protein: CASSLGTGRNTIYF
CDR3 DNA: TGTGCCAGCAGTCTTGGGACAGGAAGAAACACCATATATTTT

V gene: TRBV18
D gene: NA
J gene: TRBJ2-6
clone size: NA
CDR3 protein: CASSTATAGANVLTF
CDR3 DNA: TGTGCCAGCTCGACAGCGACGGCTGGGGCCAACGTCCTGACTTTC

V gene: TRBV16
D gene: TRBD1
J gene: TRBJ1-5
clone size: NA
CDR3 protein: CASSRDSNQPQHF
CDR3 DNA: TGTGCCAGCAGCCGGGACAGTAATCAGCCCCAGCATTTT

V gene: TRBV5-1
D gene: TRBD2
J gene: TRBJ2-1
clone size: NA
CDR3 protein: CASSLGATSGNNEQFF
CDR3 DNA: TGCGCCAGCAGCTTGGGGGCGACTAGCGGGAACAATGAGCAGTTCTTC

V gene: TRBV6-5
D gene: TRBD1
J gene: TRBJ1-6
clone size: NA
CDR3 protein: CATYNRDRGFSPLHF
CDR3 DNA: TGTGCCACTTACAACAGGGACAGGGGGTTTTCACCCCTCCACTTT

V gene: TRBV9
D gene: TRBD1
J gene: TRBJ2-6
clone size: NA
CDR3 protein: CASSPTGSGANVLTF
CDR3 DNA: TGTGCCAGCAGCCCGACAGGGTCTGGGGCCAACGTCTTGACTTTC

V gene: TRBV30
D gene: TRBD2
J gene: TRBJ2-7
clone size: NA
CDR3 protein: CAWSVRTSGYEQYF
CDR3 DNA: TGTGCCTGGAGTGTTAGGACTAGTGGCTACGAGCAGTACTTC

V gene: TRBV6-5
D gene: TRBD1
J gene: TRBJ1-6
clone size: NA
CDR3 protein: CASSKTGGSSPLHF
CDR3 DNA: TGTGCCAGCAGTAAGACAGGGGGGTCTTCACCCCTCCACTTT

V gene: TRBV27
D gene: TRBD2
J gene: TRBJ2-3
clone size: NA
CDR3 protein: CASRSAGLRTDTQYF
CDR3 DNA: TGTGCCAGCCGATCAGCGGGACTCCGCACAGATACGCAGTATTTT

V gene: TRBV12-3/TRBV12-4
D gene: NA
J gene: TRBJ1-3
clone size: once
CDR3 protein: CASSSTGNTIYF
CDR3 DNA: TGTGCCAGCAGTTCAACAGGAAACACCATATATTTT

V gene: TRBV25-1
D gene: NA
J gene: TRBJ2-7
clone size: NA
CDR3 protein: CASSETVAAYEQYF
CDR3 DNA: TGTGCCAGCAGTGAGACAGTAGCCGCCTACGAGCAGTACTTC

V gene: TRBV13
D gene: TRBD1
J gene: TRBJ1-1
clone size: NA
CDR3 protein: CASSPGTGGRAFF
CDR3 DNA: TGTGCCAGCAGCCCAGGGACAGGGGGACGAGCTTTCTTT

V gene: TRBV20-1
D gene: NA
J gene: TRBJ2-5
clone size: NA
CDR3 protein: CSARTQETQYF
CDR3 DNA: TGCAGTGCTAGAACTCAAGAGACCCAGTACTTC

V gene: TRBV19
D gene: TRBD1
J gene: TRBJ1-1
clone size: NA
CDR3 protein: CASSQTHGTVEAFF
CDR3 DNA: TGTGCCAGTAGTCAAACCCATGGGACAGTAGAAGCTTTCTTT

V gene: TRBV30
D gene: NA
J gene: TRBJ1-1
clone size: few
CDR3 protein: CAWSVWRGTEAFF
CDR3 DNA: TGTGCCTGGAGTGTTTGGCGGGGCACTGAAGCTTTCTTT

V gene: TRBV15
D gene: TRBD1
J gene: TRBJ1-1
clone size: NA
CDR3 protein: CATSLRQGMGTEAFF
CDR3 DNA: TGTGCCACCAGCCTTCGACAGGGGATGGGCACTGAAGCTTTCTTT

V gene: TRBV19
D gene: TRBD2
J gene: TRBJ2-1
clone size: NA
CDR3 protein: CASRRLAVTYNEQFF
CDR3 DNA: TGTGCCAGTAGGAGACTAGCGGTTACCTACAATGAGCAGTTCTTC

V gene: TRBV12-3/TRBV12-4
D gene: NA
J gene: TRBJ2-1
clone size: NA
CDR3 protein: CASSLYSNNEQFF
CDR3 DNA: TGTGCCAGCAGTTTGTACAGCAACAATGAGCAGTTCTTC

V gene: TRBV7-3
D gene: NA
J gene: TRBJ2-3
clone size: NA
CDR3 protein: CASSLVPTTSTDTQYF
CDR3 DNA: TGTGCCAGCAGCTTAGTACCGACAACTAGCACAGATACGCAGTATTTT

V gene: TRBV5-6
D gene: NA
J gene: TRBJ2-1
clone size: NA
CDR3 protein: CASSPWDINEQFF
CDR3 DNA: TGTGCCAGCAGCCCCTGGGACATCAATGAGCAGTTCTTC

V gene: TRBV7-3
D gene: NA
J gene: TRBJ2-3
clone size: NA
CDR3 protein: CASSARRTTDTQYF
CDR3 DNA: TGTGCCAGCAGCGCAAGGAGAACCACAGATACGCAGTATTTT

V gene: TRBV7-8
D gene: NA
J gene: TRBJ2-6
clone size: few
CDR3 protein: CASSLGSGPARGANVLTF
CDR3 DNA: TGTGCCAGCAGCTTAGGTAGCGGACCCGCGAGAGGGGCCAACGTCCTGACTTTC

V gene: TRBV6-1
D gene: NA
J gene: TRBJ1-4
clone size: NA
CDR3 protein: CASSDPLGRGKATNEKLFF
CDR3 DNA: TGTGCCAGCAGTGATCCCCTGGGCAGGGGTAAGGCAACTAATGAAAAACTGTTTTTT

V gene: TRBV9
D gene: TRBD2
J gene: TRBJ2-1
clone size: few
CDR3 protein: CASSGGLASEMWQFF
CDR3 DNA: TGTGCCAGCAGCGGAGGACTAGCGAGTGAGATGTGGCAGTTCTTC

V gene: TRBV12-3/TRBV12-4
D gene: NA
J gene: TRBJ1-4
clone size: NA
CDR3 protein: CASSLASGEKLFF
CDR3 DNA: TGTGCCAGCAGTTTAGCATCAGGAGAAAAACTGTTTTTT

V gene: TRBV28
D gene: NA
J gene: TRBJ2-7
clone size: NA
CDR3 protein: CASSLRGYEQYF
CDR3 DNA: TGTGCCAGCAGTTTACGGGGCTACGAGCAGTACTTC

V gene: TRBV7-3
D gene: NA
J gene: TRBJ2-3
clone size: once
CDR3 protein: CASSLLGGADTQYF
CDR3 DNA: TGTGCCAGCAGCCTGTTAGGGGGGGCAGATACGCAGTATTTT

V gene: TRBV5-1
D gene: TRBD1
J gene: TRBJ1-1
clone size: NA
CDR3 protein: CASSTQTGDTEAFF
CDR3 DNA: TGCGCCAGCAGCACACAAACAGGGGACACTGAAGCTTTCTTT

V gene: TRBV6-5
D gene: TRBD1
J gene: TRBJ2-3
clone size: NA
CDR3 protein: CASRGDSSTDTQYF
CDR3 DNA: TGTGCCAGCAGGGGGGACAGCTCCACAGATACGCAGTATTTT

V gene: TRBV30
D gene: NA
J gene: TRBJ2-7
clone size: once
CDR3 protein: CAWSPTLYEQYF
CDR3 DNA: TGTGCCTGGAGTCCTACTCTGTACGAGCAGTACTTC

V gene: TRBV5-1
D gene: NA
J gene: TRBJ1-1
clone size: NA
CDR3 protein: CASSSLLREGAFF
CDR3 DNA: TGCGCCAGCAGCTCTCTCCTGAGGGAAGGGGCTTTCTTT

V gene: TRBV28
D gene: NA
J gene: TRBJ2-7
clone size: NA
CDR3 protein: CASSPQPKPYEQYF
CDR3 DNA: TGTGCCAGCAGTCCCCAACCGAAGCCCTACGAGCAGTACTTC

V gene: TRBV28
D gene: TRBD2
J gene: TRBJ2-7
clone size: NA
CDR3 protein: CASSLTSGGHYEQYF
CDR3 DNA: TGTGCCAGCAGTTTGACTAGCGGGGGCCACTACGAGCAGTACTTC

V gene: TRBV11-2
D gene: TRBD1
J gene: TRBJ1-1
clone size: NA
CDR3 protein: CASSFRTGVTEAFF
CDR3 DNA: TGTGCCAGCAGCTTCCGGACAGGGGTGACTGAAGCTTTCTTT